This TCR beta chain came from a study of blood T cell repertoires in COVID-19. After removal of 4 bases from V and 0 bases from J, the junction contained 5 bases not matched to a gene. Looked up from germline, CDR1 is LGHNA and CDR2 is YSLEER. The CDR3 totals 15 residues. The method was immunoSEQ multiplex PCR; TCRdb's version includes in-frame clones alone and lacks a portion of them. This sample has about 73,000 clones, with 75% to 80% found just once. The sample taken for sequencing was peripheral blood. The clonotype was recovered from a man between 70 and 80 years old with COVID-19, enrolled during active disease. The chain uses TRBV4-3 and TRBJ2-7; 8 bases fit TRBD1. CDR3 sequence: CASSRWTGSSYEQYF. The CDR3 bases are TGCGCCAGCAGCCGATGGACAGGGAGCTCCTACGAGCAGTACTTC.